The T cell receptor beta chain described here comes from a study of cytomegalovirus exposure and HLA in healthy donors. This CDR3 has 16 residues. The V segment lost 6 bases and the J segment 5 bases; nucleotides outside the gene matches: 13. The germline V gene encodes CDR1 SNHLY and CDR2 FYNNEI. Study results and caveats: 164 TCR beta chains were listed as cytomegalovirus-associated. With DRB1 most and HLA-C fewest, TCR association rates differed between HLA loci in a later analysis.

With 60 Vbeta and 13 Jbeta primers, the PCR was carried out. Data came from immunoSEQ multiplex PCR; TCRdb stores just in-frame clones and leaves some out. Of 170,000 or so clones detected, more than 70% appear once; the ten largest clones hold about 0.37%. Notes on this clone: The antigen remains undetermined.

The sequencing sample was made of PBMCs. The gene calls are TRBV2 and TRBJ2-5; TRBD2 matches 9 bases. This receptor was taken from a boy aged 2-15 years in good health and CMV-seronegative. CDR3 region: CASRGSGRPRGETQYF. CDR3 in DNA: TGTGCCAGCAGAGGAAGCGGGAGGCCGCGGGGGGAGACCCAGTACTTC. Full variable domain (missing parts from reference TRBV2 and TRBJ2-5): EPEVTQTPSHQVTQMGQEVILRCVPISNHLYFYWYRQILGQKVEFLVSFYNNEISEKSEIFDDQFSVERPDGSNFTLKIRSTKLEDSAMYFCASRGSGRPRGETQYFGPGTRLLVL.